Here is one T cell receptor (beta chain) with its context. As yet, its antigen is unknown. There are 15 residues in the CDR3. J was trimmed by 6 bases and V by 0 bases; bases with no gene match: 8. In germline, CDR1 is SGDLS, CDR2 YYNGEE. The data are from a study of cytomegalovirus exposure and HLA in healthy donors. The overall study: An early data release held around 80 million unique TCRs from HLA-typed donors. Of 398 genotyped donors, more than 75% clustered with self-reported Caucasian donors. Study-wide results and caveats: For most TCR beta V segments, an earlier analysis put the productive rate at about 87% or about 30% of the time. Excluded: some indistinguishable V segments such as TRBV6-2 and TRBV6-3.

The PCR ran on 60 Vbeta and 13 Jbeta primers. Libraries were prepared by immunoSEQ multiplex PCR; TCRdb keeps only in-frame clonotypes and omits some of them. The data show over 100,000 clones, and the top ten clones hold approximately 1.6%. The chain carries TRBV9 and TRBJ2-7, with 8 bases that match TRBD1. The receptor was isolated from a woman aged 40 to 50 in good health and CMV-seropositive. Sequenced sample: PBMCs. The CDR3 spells CASSVETGQVREQYF. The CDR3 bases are TGTGCCAGCAGCGTAGAAACGGGACAGGTGCGCGAGCAGTACTTC.